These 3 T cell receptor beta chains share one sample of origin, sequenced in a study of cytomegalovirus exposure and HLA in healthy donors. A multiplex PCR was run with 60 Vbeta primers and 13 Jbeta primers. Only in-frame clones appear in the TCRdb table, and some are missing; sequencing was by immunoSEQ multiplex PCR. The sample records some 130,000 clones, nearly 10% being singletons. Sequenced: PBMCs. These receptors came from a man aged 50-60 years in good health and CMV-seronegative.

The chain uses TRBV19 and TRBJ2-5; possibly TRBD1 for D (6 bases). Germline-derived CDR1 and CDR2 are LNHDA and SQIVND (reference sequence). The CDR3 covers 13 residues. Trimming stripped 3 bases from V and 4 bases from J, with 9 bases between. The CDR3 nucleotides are TGTGCCAGTAGTATTCAGGGGCCAGAGACCCAGTACTTC. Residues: CASSIQGPETQYF.

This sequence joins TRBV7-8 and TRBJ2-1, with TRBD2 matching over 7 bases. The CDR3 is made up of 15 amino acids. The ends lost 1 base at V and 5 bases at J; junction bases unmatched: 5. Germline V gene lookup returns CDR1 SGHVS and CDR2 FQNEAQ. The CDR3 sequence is CASSLGIAGNNEQFF. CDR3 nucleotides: TGTGCCAGCAGCTTAGGCATAGCGGGTAACAATGAGCAGTTCTTC.

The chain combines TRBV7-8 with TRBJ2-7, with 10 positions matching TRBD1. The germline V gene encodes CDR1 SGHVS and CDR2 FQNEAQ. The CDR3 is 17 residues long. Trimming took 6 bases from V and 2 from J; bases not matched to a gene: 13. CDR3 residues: CASRRDRGLSWPYEQYF. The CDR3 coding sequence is TGTGCCAGCAGGCGGGACAGGGGTTTAAGTTGGCCCTACGAGCAGTACTTC.